The sample holds many counts of the clone carrying this TCR beta chain. A patient was excluded if there was uncontrolled infection, other autoimmune disease, pregnancy or lactation. Together with thyroid ultrasound, orbital computed tomography, serum thyroxine and TRAb, clinical symptoms were used for diagnoses. At first hyperthyroidism diagnosis, before any ophthalmopathy symptoms, the blood sample was collected. RNA transcripts were the template for amplifying TCR beta CDR3 regions. The HTBI primer set drove a first-round RT-PCR of the TCR CDR3. TCRdb analysed the multiplex PCR reads with MiXCR anew, one entry per CDR3 protein. The sample carries about 290,000 distinct CDR3 sequences, about an eighth recorded once. These data are taken from a study of T cells in Graves' hyperthyroidism and ophthalmopathy. Study details: Peripheral blood was taken when the disease was first diagnosed, before any treatment began.

There are 14 residues in the CDR3. Trimming took off 1 base at V and 1 base at J, with 8 bases between the two ends. The germline V gene encodes CDR1 SGHRS and CDR2 YFSETQ. Sequencing used blood. The V gene is TRBV5-1, the J gene TRBJ1-1; no reliable D call. The sequence came from a woman aged 25-40 years with Graves' hyperthyroidism that later progressed to Graves' ophthalmopathy. This CDR3 reads CASSLSGSNTEAFF. CDR3 sequence (DNA): TGCGCCAGCAGCTTGAGCGGGTCGAACACTGAAGCTTTCTTT.